The 28 T cell receptor beta chains below come from one sample, sequenced in a study of sequential checkpoint blockade in melanoma. Treatment of the sample: randomized to nivolumab then ipilimumab (arm A) or the reverse (arm B). Method: immunoSEQ multiplex PCR; TCRdb's copy keeps in-frame clones and lacks some. This sample has 2,500 to 3,500 clones, with about 60% found just once. Sequencing was performed on CD8+ T cells sorted from blood (inferred from file names), taken from a patient given nivolumab and ipilimumab in sequence. The receptors derive from a human donor with melanoma.

The rearrangement links TRBV21-1 to TRBJ2-3; whether TRBD1, the table's D call, matches the DNA was not checked. TRBV21-1 is a pseudogene segment. CDR3 length: 16 residues. The DNA for the CDR3 is TGTGCCAGCAGACGCCTTGGGGACAGGGATACAGATACGCAGTATTTT. Encoded protein: CASRRLGDRDTDTQYF.

The chain links TRBV2 to TRBJ1-1; the match to TRBD1 covers 7 bases. The V segment lost 8 bases and the J segment 0 bases; nucleotides outside the gene matches: 6. The germline V gene encodes CDR1 SNHLY and CDR2 FYNNEI. CDR3 size: 14 residues. The CDR3 DNA reads TGTGCCAGCTTACAGGGGACCATGAACACTGAAGCTTTCTTT. Translated: CASLQGTMNTEAFF.

The chain is built from TRBV10-3 and TRBJ2-7; 7 nucleotides line up with TRBD1. The germline gives CDR1 ENHRY, CDR2 SYGVKD. V shed 3 bases, J shed 6 bases, and the junction held 8 bases outside the gene matches. The CDR3 extends over 14 amino acids. For the CDR3, the DNA is TGTGCCATCAGTGAAGAAGGGGGCCGAATCGAGCAGTACTTC. Its protein product is CAISEEGGRIEQYF.

This clone was seen a few times. CDR3 nucleotide sequence: TGTGCCAGCAGTTCCACAGGACAGGGGGCTGGAAACACCATATATTTT. Translation gives CASSSTGQGAGNTIYF. The rearrangement links TRBV6-5 to TRBJ1-3; TRBD1 matches 10 bases. V was clipped by 4 bases and J by 2 bases; unmatched bases: 5. The CDR3 is made up of 16 amino acids. CDR1 is MNHEY and CDR2 is SVGAGI in the germline V gene.

This chain joins TRBV7-9 and TRBJ2-7; D is possibly TRBD1 (5 bases). The CDR3 is 12 amino acids. Trimming pared 5 bases from V and 9 bases from J, leaving 14 bases between. Germline V gives CDR1 SEHNR, CDR2 FQNEAQ (reference sequence). DNA for the CDR3: TGTGCCAGCAGCCACCAAGGGGCAGGGCAGTACTTC. Translation: CASSHQGAGQYF.

The gene calls are TRBV11-3 and TRBJ2-1, with a weak D call TRBD2 (6 bases). Germline loops: CDR1 SGHNT, CDR2 YENEEA. V was pared by 5 bases and J by 9 bases, with 17 bases between. CDR3 length: 14 residues. The CDR3 reads CASSTELAPSEQFF. The CDR3 DNA follows: TGTGCCAGCAGCACAGAACTAGCCCCTAGTGAGCAGTTCTTC.

This chain uses TRBV7-9 with TRBJ2-7; TRBD2 matches 11 bases. From germline, CDR1 is SEHNR and CDR2 FQNEAQ (reference sequence). CDR3 length equals 19 residues. J was trimmed by 2 bases and V by 6 bases; bases with no gene match: 18. CDR3 loop: CASRSPDSLLAGGPYEQYF. CDR3 DNA sequence: TGTGCCAGCAGATCTCCCGACTCCCTGCTAGCGGGAGGTCCCTACGAGCAGTACTTC. The whole variable domain, filled in from reference TRBV7-9 and TRBJ2-7, reads DTGVSQNPRHKITKRGQNVTFRCDPISEHNRLYWYRQTLGQGPEFLTYFQNEAQLEKSRLLSDRFSAERPKGSFSTLEIQRTEQGDSAMYLCASRSPDSLLAGGPYEQYFGPGTRLTVT.

This clone was counted only a few times. The chain employs TRBV5-5 and TRBJ1-5; no firm D call. Germline CDR1 SGHKS, CDR2 YYEKEE (reference sequence). The CDR3 is 14 amino acids. The V and J ends lost 4 bases and 5 bases respectively, with 13 bases between them. The CDR3 sequence: CASSPGWGYQPQHF. In DNA form, the CDR3 reads TGTGCCAGCAGCCCGGGGTGGGGTTATCAGCCCCAGCATTTT.

CDR3 in amino acids: CASAKTGSEAFF. CDR3 coding DNA: TGTGCCAGCGCTAAAACAGGATCTGAAGCTTTCTTT. The V and J genes are TRBV7-9 and TRBJ1-1; D is perhaps TRBD1 (5 bases). The germline CDR1 and CDR2 sequences are SEHNR and FQNEAQ (reference sequence). There are 12 residues in the CDR3. V was clipped by 8 bases and J by 6 bases, with 13 bases between them. The full variable domain, rest sourced from reference TRBV7-9 and TRBJ1-1, is DTGVSQNPRHKITKRGQNVTFRCDPISEHNRLYWYRQTLGQGPEFLTYFQNEAQLEKSRLLSDRFSAERPKGSFSTLEIQRTEQGDSAMYLCASAKTGSEAFFGQGTRLTVV.

The rearrangement joins TRBV6-6 to TRBJ2-5; tentatively, D is TRBD2 (6 bases). This CDR3 spans 11 amino acids. Trimming pared 6 bases from V and 7 bases from J, leaving 9 bases between. The germline gives CDR1 MNHNY, CDR2 SVGAGI (reference sequence). In nucleotides, the CDR3 is TGTGCCAGCAGGGAGGGCGGGACCCAGTACTTC. This translates into CASREGGTQYF.

The chain employs TRBV27 and TRBJ1-1; no definite D call. V lost 3 bases and J lost 1, with 6 bases in between. There are 13 residues in the CDR3. Germline V gene sequence: CDR1 MNHEY, CDR2 SMNVEV (reference sequence). The CDR3 sequence is CASSFLANTEAFF. The CDR3 nucleotides read TGTGCCAGCAGTTTCTTGGCGAACACTGAAGCTTTCTTT.

The chain is built from TRBV2 and TRBJ2-3; 8 bases align to TRBD2. Unmatched junction bases numbered 3, after V lost 1 base and J lost 3 bases. CDR1 is SNHLY, CDR2 FYNNEI, per germline. The CDR3 sequence is 15 residues long. In nucleotides, the CDR3 is TGTGCCAGCAGTGAAGAGGCGGGAGGTACAGATACGCAGTATTTT. Protein sequence: CASSEEAGGTDTQYF.

The chain is built from TRBV14 and TRBJ2-5; 9 bases map to TRBD2. Gene TRBJ2-7 matches the end of the DNA better, so the J call may be wrong. Germline V lookup: CDR1 SGHDN, CDR2 FVKESK. The CDR3 is 15 residues long. The CDR3 DNA reads TGTGCCAGCAGCCAGCTAGCGGGGAGGACCTACGAGCAGTACTTC. It encodes CASSQLAGRTYEQYF.

This clone showed up just a few times. The CDR3 spells CACSTGSYGYTF. The CDR3 DNA reads as TGTGCCTGCTCGACGGGATCCTATGGCTACACCTTC. The V gene is TRBV19, the J gene TRBJ1-2; no definite D call. Germline loops: CDR1 LNHDA, CDR2 SQIVND (reference sequence). This CDR3 region has 12 residues. Trimming took 11 bases from V and 4 from J, leaving 14 bases between them. The complete variable domain, with remaining parts taken from reference TRBV19 and TRBJ1-2, reads DGGITQSPKYLFRKEGQNVTLSCEQNLNHDAMYWYRQDPGQGLRLIYYSQIVNDFQKGDIAEGYSVSREKKESFPLTVTSAQKNPTAFYLCACSTGSYGYTFGSGTRLTVV.

This chain's CDR3 is CASSSVGAGYTF. The CDR3 DNA reads TGTGCCAGCAGTTCCGTAGGGGCTGGCTACACCTTC. V and J are TRBV2 and TRBJ1-2, with D maybe TRBD1 (5 bases). The CDR3 has 12 amino acids. V lost 5 bases and J lost 7, with 11 bases in between. Germline assignment: CDR1 SNHLY and CDR2 FYNNEI.

The chain uses TRBV6-5 and TRBJ2-1; 10 bases are a match to TRBD2. Trimming removed 8 bases from V and 2 bases from J; junction bases left unmatched: 6. CDR3 length: 15 amino acids. CDR1 and CDR2 (germline): MNHEY, SVGAGI. The CDR3 is CASGTSVRTYNEQFF. In nucleotides, the CDR3 is TGTGCCAGCGGGACTAGCGTTCGAACCTACAATGAGCAGTTCTTC.

V gene TRBV30 combines with J gene TRBJ2-2, with 9 bases matching TRBD1. J was trimmed by 3 bases and V by 5 bases; bases with no gene match: 4. Germline CDR1 and CDR2: GTSNPN and SVGIG (reference sequence). The CDR3 sequence is 14 residues long. CDR3 sequence reads: CAWHWTGDTGELFF. CDR3 nucleotides: TGTGCCTGGCACTGGACAGGGGACACCGGGGAGCTGTTTTTT.

The chain combines TRBV29-1 with TRBJ2-6; perhaps TRBD1 as D (5 bases). The CDR3 is 15 amino acids. CDR1 is SQVTM, CDR2 ANQGSEA, per germline. Deletions cut 4 bases from V and 4 bases from J, with 14 bases between. The CDR3 loop reads CSVAIQGSGANVLTF. As DNA, the CDR3 is TGCAGCGTTGCTATTCAGGGCTCCGGGGCCAACGTCCTGACTTTC.

As for this clone: This CDR3 is also generated by other DNA sequences in the sample. CDR3 bases: TGTGCCAGTAGCTCCCGGGACAGGGGGCTCTACGAGCAGTACTTC. Its protein is CASSSRDRGLYEQYF. The chain employs TRBV19 and TRBJ2-7; TRBD1 matches at 12 bases. CDR1 and CDR2 (germline): LNHDA, SQIVND (reference sequence). J was trimmed by 3 bases and V by 6 bases; bases with no gene match: 6. CDR3 size: 15 residues.

This rearrangement joins TRBV29-1 to TRBJ2-2; possible D gene TRBD1, 7 bases. Trimming took 0 bases from V and 1 from J, leaving 12 bases between them. Germline lookup yields CDR1 SQVTM and CDR2 ANQGSEA. The CDR3 contains 16 residues. The DNA of the CDR3 is TGCAGCGTTGAAGAAAGACAGGGAGGGAACACCGGGGAGCTGTTTTTT. Protein sequence: CSVEERQGGNTGELFF.

Of note for this clone: Other DNA variants within this sample encode the same CDR3. The rearrangement links TRBV4-2 to TRBJ2-7; possibly TRBD2 for D (6 bases). Trimming stripped 1 base from V and 5 bases from J, with 15 bases between. CDR3 length: 15 residues. In germline, CDR1 is LGHNA, CDR2 YNFKEQ. This CDR3 is CASSQGGTSYDEQYF. The CDR3 DNA reads as TGTGCCAGCAGCCAAGGGGGAACTAGCTACGACGAGCAGTACTTC.

This clone has more than one count but fewer than ten. The J gene is TRBJ2-1, the V gene TRBV14; the match to TRBD2 covers 9 bases. J lost 8 bases, V lost 6 bases, and 11 bases had no gene match. Germline loops: CDR1 SGHDN, CDR2 FVKESK. There are 15 residues in the CDR3. Here the CDR3 DNA reads TGTGCCAGCAGTGGTGGGACTAGCATCTCCCATGAGCAGTTCTTC. Translation: CASSGGTSISHEQFF.

V gene TRBV30 combines with J gene TRBJ2-2; 7 bases fit TRBD2. Germline CDR1 GTSNPN, CDR2 SVGIG (reference sequence). Trimming removed 2 bases from V and 3 bases from J; junction bases left unmatched: 6. The CDR3 is 15 amino acids. CDR3 in amino acids: CAWSPLGRYTGELFF. The DNA for the CDR3 is TGTGCCTGGAGTCCCCTCGGGAGGTACACCGGGGAGCTGTTTTTT.

The rearrangement links TRBV5-8 to TRBJ2-3; a weak D match, TRBD2 (7 bases). The germline V gene encodes CDR1 SGHTS and CDR2 YDEGEE. The CDR3 is made up of 16 amino acids. The ends were cut back, 1 base at V and 6 bases at J, with 18 bases in the middle. The CDR3 nucleotides are TGTGCCAGCAGCTTGCTGGCCTGGACAGCGGGGGATACGCAGTATTTT. Its translation: CASSLLAWTAGDTQYF.

This clone was counted between two and nine times. The genes are TRBV7-2 and TRBJ2-1; D is uncertain. Germline lookup yields CDR1 SGHTA and CDR2 FQGNSA. The V gene lost 3 bases and the J gene lost 8 bases, with 8 bases spanning the gap. The CDR3 covers 12 residues. CDR3 DNA: TGTGCCAGCAGCTTCGCTTCGGATGAGCAGTTCTTC. It codes for CASSFASDEQFF.

The genes are TRBV5-6 and TRBJ2-3; 9 positions agree with TRBD2. Germline V CDR1 and CDR2: SGHDT, YYEEEE. CDR3 size: 14 residues. V shed 2 bases and J 4 bases; nucleotides not matched to a gene: 2. The CDR3 loop reads CASSFLAGSDTQYF. CDR3 nucleotides: TGTGCCAGCAGCTTCCTAGCGGGGTCAGATACGCAGTATTTT.

The chain couples TRBV7-2 to TRBJ2-7; 7 nucleotides agree with TRBD1. The CDR3 has 15 amino acids. The junction had 7 bases not matched to a gene; V was cut back by 0 bases and J by 5 bases. From germline, CDR1 is SGHTA and CDR2 FQGNSA. CDR3 nucleotides: TGTGCCAGCAGCTTAGCGAGTCAGGGGGTCCACGAGCAGTACTTC. It translates to CASSLASQGVHEQYF.

There are a few counts of this clone. The chain combines TRBV6-6 with TRBJ2-3; the D is unclear. The CDR3 is 14 amino acids. Germline V lookup: CDR1 MNHNY, CDR2 SVGAGI (reference sequence). Trimming removed 5 bases from V and 2 bases from J, with 11 bases in between. CDR3 sequence reads: CASSAGVYTDTQYF. CDR3 nucleotides: TGTGCCAGCAGTGCCGGAGTATACACAGATACGCAGTATTTT.